This is a list of T cell receptor beta chains from one sample in a study of blood T cells in healthy people across ages. TCRdb used MiXCR to reprocess the 5' RACE reads, holding one entry per CDR3 protein. This sample has 1.6 million or so distinct CDR3 sequences; approximately 32% occur once, and the top ten carry about 11%. Sequenced sample: blood. Receptor source: a woman in her twenties or thirties in good health. Each CDR3 is given with its conserved first and last residue. The D gene is left open where the match is weak. Only part of the rows carry a size: once, few, many, or a class if the clone is expanded.

v_gene,d_gene,j_gene,abundance,CDR3aa,CDR3nt
TRBV28,NA,TRBJ1-2,NA,CASSGSAAVGIYGYTF,TGTGCCAGCAGTGGGTCAGCGGCAGTCGGTATCTATGGCTACACCTTC
TRBV5-1,NA,TRBJ2-3,NA,CASSPTLTGPSTDTQYF,TGCGCCAGCAGCCCTACTCTGACCGGCCCTAGCACAGATACGCAGTATTTT
TRBV7-2,TRBD1,TRBJ1-5,few,CASSLEGRDRLGPQHF,TGTGCCAGCAGCTTGGAGGGCCGGGACAGGCTCGGGCCCCAGCATTTT
TRBV27,NA,TRBJ2-2,NA,CASSNRNTGELFF,TGTGCCAGCAGCAATAGGAACACCGGGGAGCTGTTTTTT
TRBV9,NA,TRBJ2-5,NA,CASSVGGNQETQYF,TGTGCCAGCAGCGTCGGGGGAAACCAAGAGACCCAGTACTTC
TRBV5-1,NA,TRBJ2-1,NA,CANSLNDAGLHEQFF,TGCGCCAACAGCTTGAACGATGCAGGGCTCCATGAGCAGTTCTTC
TRBV9,NA,TRBJ1-3,few,CASSVTRGSGNTIYF,TGTGCCAGCAGCGTTACCAGGGGATCTGGAAACACCATATATTTT
TRBV11-2,NA,TRBJ2-5,few,CASSLDGFFEQYF,TGTGCCAGCAGCTTAGATGGGTTCTTTGAGCAGTACTTC
TRBV7-9,NA,TRBJ2-7,NA,CASAWGSEQYF,TGTGCCAGCGCTTGGGGGAGCGAGCAGTACTTC
TRBV20-1,TRBD2,TRBJ2-5,NA,CSARGTSGGTETQYF,TGCAGTGCTCGAGGGACTAGCGGGGGGACAGAGACCCAGTACTTC
TRBV9,TRBD2,TRBJ2-3,NA,CASSAPKAAGVDTQYF,TGTGCCAGCAGCGCCCCTAAAGCGGCGGGGGTGGATACGCAGTATTTT
TRBV11-2,TRBD1,TRBJ2-5,few,CASSRGTGGKETQYF,TGTGCCAGCAGCCGTGGGACAGGGGGTAAAGAGACCCAGTACTTC
TRBV9,NA,TRBJ2-3,few,CASSADTSTDTQYF,TGTGCCAGCAGCGCAGATACTAGCACAGATACGCAGTATTTT
TRBV20-1,TRBD1,TRBJ2-5,few,CSASRQGRETQYF,TGCAGTGCTAGTCGACAGGGGCGCGAGACCCAGTACTTC
TRBV30,TRBD1,TRBJ1-2,NA,CAWNLVGGEGGYTF,TGTGCCTGGAACTTGGTAGGGGGCGAGGGTGGCTACACCTTC
TRBV6-4,NA,TRBJ2-1,NA,CASSDSGAGYNEQFF,TGTGCCAGCAGTGACTCGGGTGCGGGTTACAATGAGCAGTTCTTC
TRBV12-5,NA,TRBJ2-3,once,CASGFSGTDTQYF,TGTGCTAGTGGTTTTAGCGGCACAGATACGCAGTATTTT
TRBV27,TRBD1,TRBJ1-5,NA,CASSPYFSDRDYRNQPQHF,TGTGCCAGCAGTCCCTACTTTTCGGACAGGGACTACCGCAATCAGCCCCAGCATTTT
TRBV9,TRBD1,TRBJ2-7,NA,CASSVGQFPGEQYF,TGTGCCAGCAGCGTGGGACAGTTCCCTGGCGAGCAGTACTTC
TRBV6-6,NA,TRBJ1-1,few,CASSYPDQGLNTEAFF,TGTGCCAGCAGTTACCCGGACCAGGGGTTGAACACTGAAGCTTTCTTT
TRBV12-3/TRBV12-4,TRBD2,TRBJ2-5,NA,CASTVAGVEGETQYF,TGTGCCAGCACCGTAGCGGGAGTAGAAGGGGAGACCCAGTACTTC
TRBV5-1,NA,TRBJ1-2,NA,CASSLDGDGVYGYTF,TGCGCCAGCAGCTTGGACGGCGACGGGGTCTATGGCTACACCTTC
TRBV9,NA,TRBJ1-2,NA,CASSKTTGTAVSNYGYTF,TGTGCCAGCAGCAAGACAACCGGGACGGCCGTATCTAACTATGGCTACACCTTC
TRBV20-1,NA,TRBJ2-3,NA,CSARGGTGHKAGGFETDTQYF,TGCAGTGCTAGAGGGGGGACAGGCCACAAGGCGGGAGGGTTCGAGACAGATACGCAGTATTTT
TRBV7-9,NA,TRBJ1-1,few,CASSPRDGTEAFF,TGTGCCAGCAGCCCCAGGGACGGCACTGAAGCTTTCTTT
TRBV3-1,NA,TRBJ2-7,few,CASSPQSPGFGEQYF,TGTGCCAGCAGCCCCCAGTCCCCGGGGTTTGGCGAGCAGTACTTC
TRBV20-1,TRBD1,TRBJ1-6,NA,CSARAARGTGSYNSPLHF,TGCAGTGCTAGAGCGGCGCGGGGGACAGGGTCCTATAATTCACCCCTCCACTTT
TRBV27,NA,TRBJ2-5,few,CASSLARGWGETQYF,TGTGCCAGCAGTTTAGCCAGGGGTTGGGGAGAGACCCAGTACTTC
TRBV6-5,NA,TRBJ1-2,NA,CASSYGEGNGYTF,TGTGCCAGCAGTTACGGGGAGGGGAACGGCTACACCTTC
TRBV20-1,NA,TRBJ1-3,NA,CSASRHAGSSGNTIYF,TGCAGTGCTAGCCGCCACGCAGGGAGCTCTGGAAACACCATATATTTT
TRBV24-1,NA,TRBJ1-5,few,CATSWGSNQPQHF,TGTGCCACGTCATGGGGTAGTAATCAGCCCCAGCATTTT
TRBV20-1,NA,TRBJ1-2,NA,CSPRLGMGYGYTF,TGCAGTCCACGACTCGGGATGGGCTATGGCTACACCTTC
TRBV5-1,NA,TRBJ2-3,NA,CASSSARSDTQYF,TGCGCCAGCAGCTCCGCAAGATCCGATACGCAGTATTTT
TRBV20-1,TRBD2,TRBJ2-1,NA,CSAGPGLAGKYEQFF,TGCAGTGCCGGCCCGGGACTAGCGGGGAAGTATGAGCAGTTCTTC
TRBV7-2,TRBD1,TRBJ2-6,NA,CASSPWTGVGANVPTF,TGTGCCAGCAGCCCGTGGACAGGGGTCGGGGCCAACGTCCCGACTTTC
TRBV20-1,NA,TRBJ2-3,NA,CSAPEWDTQYF,TGCAGTGCTCCCGAGTGGGATACGCAGTATTTT
TRBV7-2,TRBD2,TRBJ2-1,NA,CASSPSSGSWDEQFF,TGTGCCAGCAGCCCATCTAGCGGGAGTTGGGATGAGCAGTTCTTC
TRBV3-1,TRBD2,TRBJ2-3,NA,CASSQSERGITDTQYF,TGTGCCAGCAGCCAAAGCGAGCGGGGAATCACAGATACGCAGTATTTT
TRBV20-1,NA,TRBJ1-2,many,CSARDNREENYGYTF,TGCAGTGCTAGAGATAACAGGGAAGAGAACTATGGCTACACCTTC
TRBV5-1,NA,TRBJ2-6,NA,CASSELPEGSPGANVLTF,TGCGCCAGCAGTGAGTTGCCAGAGGGATCCCCTGGGGCCAACGTCCTGACTTTC
TRBV7-9,NA,TRBJ1-3,NA,CASSSDGGISGNTIYF,TGTGCCAGCAGCTCCGACGGAGGCATCTCTGGAAACACCATATATTTT
TRBV5-1,NA,TRBJ1-4,NA,CASSPSGGSHEKLFF,TGCGCCAGCAGCCCCAGTGGTGGGTCACATGAAAAACTGTTTTTT
TRBV4-2,NA,TRBJ1-2,NA,CASSQDSTGYTF,TGTGCCAGCAGCCAAGATTCCACTGGCTACACCTTC
TRBV7-3,NA,TRBJ2-7,NA,CASSLGRTTVDEQYF,TGTGCCAGCAGCTTAGGACGGACTACGGTCGACGAGCAGTACTTC
TRBV7-2,NA,TRBJ1-6,NA,CASSRDRVTLHF,TGTGCCAGCAGTCGGGACCGCGTAACCCTCCACTTT
TRBV4-1,TRBD1,TRBJ2-5,few,CASSPQRAGTGVQETQYF,TGCGCCAGCAGCCCCCAACGGGCGGGGACAGGGGTACAAGAGACCCAGTACTTC
TRBV7-9,NA,TRBJ2-7,NA,CASTQSGQYYEQYF,TGTGCCAGCACCCAAAGTGGACAGTACTACGAGCAGTACTTC
TRBV5-1,NA,TRBJ2-3,NA,CAGSLSGSGTDTQYF,TGCGCCGGCAGCTTGTCCGGTAGCGGCACAGATACGCAGTATTTT
TRBV12-3/TRBV12-4,NA,TRBJ2-7,few,CASSLGGAAFYEQYF,TGTGCCAGCAGTTTAGGGGGGGCAGCCTTCTACGAGCAGTACTTC
TRBV3-1,TRBD1,TRBJ2-7,few,CASSQMDRSYEQYF,TGTGCCAGCAGCCAAATGGACAGGTCGTACGAGCAGTACTTC
TRBV2,NA,TRBJ1-2,NA,CASSVSANYGYTF,TGTGCCAGCAGTGTCTCAGCTAACTATGGCTACACCTTC
TRBV12-5,NA,TRBJ2-3,NA,CASALGTDTQYF,TGTGCTAGTGCCCTCGGCACAGATACGCAGTATTTT
TRBV4-2,NA,TRBJ2-3,NA,CAGSQEPEGSEGTDTQYF,TGTGCCGGCAGCCAAGAGCCCGAAGGCAGCGAGGGCACAGATACGCAGTATTTT
TRBV6-5,TRBD1,TRBJ2-5,NA,CASSYGQGGKTQYF,TGTGCCAGCAGTTACGGACAGGGAGGAAAGACCCAGTACTTC
TRBV29-1,NA,TRBJ2-3,many,CSVPSTDTQYF,TGCAGCGTCCCAAGCACAGATACGCAGTATTTT
TRBV6-1,TRBD2,TRBJ2-6,few,CASTKSGGDTGANVLTF,TGTGCCAGCACCAAAAGCGGGGGAGACACTGGGGCCAACGTCCTGACTTTC
TRBV20-1,TRBD2,TRBJ2-7,NA,CSATRSSGSSYEQYF,TGCAGTGCAACCCGCTCTAGCGGGAGCTCCTACGAGCAGTACTTC
TRBV6-1,TRBD1,TRBJ1-5,few,CASSRDSSGWLQPQHF,TGTGCCAGCAGCCGGGACAGTAGTGGATGGCTTCAGCCCCAGCATTTT